The T cell receptor (beta chain) described here comes from a study of blood T cells in healthy people across ages. Germline V gene lookup returns CDR1 MNHNS and CDR2 SASEGT. CDR3 size: 13 residues. Trimming took 8 bases from V and 0 from J, leaving 8 bases between them. Peripheral blood from each donor was collected in a volume of roughly 9.8 milliliters. Using a J-beta primer mix together with a sample-barcoded 5' primer, a second PCR was run for about 7 to 12 cycles. Each CDR3 protein gets one entry after TCRdb re-called the 5' RACE reads with MiXCR. The sample yields roughly 900,000 distinct CDR3 sequences, around 49% seen once.

This sequence was found in a man aged 25 to 45 in good health. The rearrangement joins TRBV6-1 to TRBJ2-1, with a weak D call TRBD1 (6 bases). Material: blood. In DNA form, the CDR3 reads TGTGCCAGCGGACAGCTCTCCTACAATGAGCAGTTCTTC. Translation: CASGQLSYNEQFF.